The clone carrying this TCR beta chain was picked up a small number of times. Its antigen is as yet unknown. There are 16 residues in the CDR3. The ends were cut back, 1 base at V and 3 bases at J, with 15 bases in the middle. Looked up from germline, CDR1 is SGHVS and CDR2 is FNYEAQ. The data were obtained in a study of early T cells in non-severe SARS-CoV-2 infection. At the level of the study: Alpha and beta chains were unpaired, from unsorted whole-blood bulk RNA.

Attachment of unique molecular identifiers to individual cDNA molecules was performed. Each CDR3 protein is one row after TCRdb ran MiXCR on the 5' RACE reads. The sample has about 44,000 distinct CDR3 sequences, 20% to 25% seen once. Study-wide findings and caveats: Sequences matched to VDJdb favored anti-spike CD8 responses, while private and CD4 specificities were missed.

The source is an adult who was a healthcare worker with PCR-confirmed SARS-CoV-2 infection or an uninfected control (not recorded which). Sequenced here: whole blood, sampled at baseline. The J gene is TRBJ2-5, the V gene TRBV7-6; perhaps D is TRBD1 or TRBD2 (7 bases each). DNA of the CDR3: TGTGCCAGCAGCTTAGATCAGGGGGGGCAGAAAGAGACCCAGTACTTC. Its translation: CASSLDQGGQKETQYF.